This T cell receptor beta chain came from a study of T cells in Graves' hyperthyroidism and ophthalmopathy. What was amplified from RNA transcripts were TCR beta CDR3 regions. TCR CDR3 regions were first amplified by RT-PCR with HTBI primers. TCRdb re-derived calls from the multiplex PCR reads in MiXCR, one entry per CDR3 protein. The sample holds around 500,000 distinct CDR3 sequences, 20% to 25% seen once. Findings and limits, study-wide: The model's output predicted ophthalmopathy at a median of 6.5 months prior to onset. Within blood appeared most thyroid clonotypes that had expanded above 0.001.

With 4 bases clipped from V and 7 bases from J, the junction kept 7 bases outside the gene matches. The germline CDR1 and CDR2 sequences are SGHTA and FQGNSA. CDR3 length: 15 residues. This clonotype showed up just a few times. Its antigen is unidentified. Ophthalmopathy patients all had a Clinical Activity Score of at least 3, a NOSPECS grade of at least 4 and disease under 3 months old. Exclusions: uncontrolled infection, other autoimmune disease, pregnancy, lactation. V and J are TRBV7-2 and TRBJ2-1; 10 bases match TRBD1. The sample taken for sequencing was blood. This TCR came from a woman between 65 and 79 years old with Graves' ophthalmopathy. In DNA, the CDR3 is TGTGCCAGCAGCTCTAGACAGGGGGCTAATAATGAGCAGTTCTTC. This gives the protein CASSSRQGANNEQFF.